This TCR beta chain came from a study of T cells in Graves' hyperthyroidism and ophthalmopathy. Study-wide context: The authors collected peripheral blood at initial diagnosis, before any treatment.

Germline assignment: CDR1 MNHEY and CDR2 SMNVEV (reference sequence). The CDR3 extends over 15 amino acids. V was trimmed by 2 bases and J by 5 bases, leaving 16 bases between them. The sample holds many counts of this clonotype. No antigen is known for it. Graves' hyperthyroidism qualified as stable when ophthalmopathy did not progress within 18 months. Study-wide points: Blood also held most thyroid clonotypes expanded beyond 0.001.

RNA transcripts served as the template for amplifying TCR beta CDR3 regions. The TCR CDR3 was amplified in a first-round RT-PCR using the HTBI primer set. TCRdb independently ran MiXCR on the multiplex PCR reads; one entry per CDR3 protein. This sample has approximately 530,000 distinct CDR3 sequences; 16% occur once, and the top ten carry 15% to 20%. The receptor was isolated from a woman aged 18-29 years with Graves' hyperthyroidism. The rearrangement uses TRBV27 and TRBJ2-7; maybe TRBD1 (6 bases). The specimen sequenced was blood. The CDR3 reads CASSLARTGPHEQYF. The DNA of the CDR3 is TGTGCCAGCAGTTTAGCTAGAACAGGGCCCCACGAGCAGTACTTC.